The TCR beta chain under discussion was sequenced for a study of shared clonotypes between healthy human individuals (dated by TCRdb to about 2020). Looking at the study overall: Three men and a couple of women, aged 18 to 49 years, made up the cohort. For each donor, CD4 naive and CD4 memory were each given three plates, CD8 naive was given two plates, and CD8 memory was given one plate. Per donor, leukapheresis produced somewhere between about 0.94 and 8.9 billion PBMCs. Different laboratories and diverse techniques were used to prepare libraries and sequence TCR repertoires, to increase sequencing depth and limit assay-specific biases. The study deeply sequenced blood TCR repertoires of five healthy adults to estimate repertoire size and the extent of clonotype sharing between individuals. Study-wide findings and limitations: Based on pairwise subsampling, the degree of clonotype sharing among donors was expected to be affected by sequencing depth. Incomplete sequencing was indicated by rarefaction of sorted-subset datasets, despite the large sequencing depth. The genetic and exposure-history diversity represented was limited by the small number of donors. Across four donors, around 5.4% of naive CD4, 3.5% of naive CD8, 2% to 2.5% of memory CD4, and roughly 0.4% of memory CD8 clonotypes were shared. Clonotypes shared by all four sorted-subset donors showed higher generation probabilities than non-shared clonotypes. Only blood was sampled, and tissue TCR repertoires likely differ from those in blood. Estimated clonotype richness was generally larger for naive than for memory subsets.

Details on this clone: This receptor's antigen is unknown. Base qualities were left out, and no much larger clone turns up one base away.

Using the deep immunoSEQ assay, TCR CDR3 regions were amplified from genomic DNA by multiplex PCR. Extracted genomic DNA from each cell subset was distributed evenly across all wells of several immunoSEQ 96-well plates, and each plate was treated as a replicate. For sorted subsets, around 200 ng genomic DNA, equal to 25,000 to 35,000 T cell genomes, was loaded into each replicate PCR. Purified libraries were quantified with a Qubit 3.0 fluorometer, sized on a Bioanalyzer 2100, and re-quantified with the KAPA Library Quantification kit. Each immunoSEQ 96-well plate was sequenced on its own single-read 150-cycle Illumina NextSeq 550 flow cell. On the authors' methods: Because the immunoSEQ output included only junctional sequences and no quality scores, the filtering could not be the same as the filtering used for full-length reads. Sequences were annotated with PyIR, a Python wrapper for IgBLAST v1.9, and V/J genes and CDR3 were assigned using IMGT germline references. Reads were removed for weak V/J assignments (E-value above 1e-6), missing CDR3, stop codons, out-of-frame junctions, or ambiguous translated residues. V3J clonotypes were defined as sequences sharing an identical inferred V gene, J gene, and CDR3 amino acid sequence. To compute the percentage overlap between repertoires, the number of shared unique clonotypes was divided by the size of the smaller repertoire. RTK rarefaction, the Chao1 estimator, and Recon v2.1 estimates of unobserved clonotypes were used to assess repertoire richness. For all TCRbeta clonotypes obtained by the gDNA method from a few donors, generation probabilities were computed with OLGA. TCRdb re-hosts the immuneACCESS table, in-frame sequences only. Its copies lack some clones; in the studies checked, an unresolved V gene accounts for under half of them, and the cause for the rest is not known. The D gene and trimming were derived from the DNA, and the V and J assignments and clone size from that table. The sample table records over 2,000,000 clones; around 93% of these occur just once. In total, the top ten clones hold over 1.5% of the sample.

The CDR3 spans 14 residues, from the cysteine through the phenylalanine. Only the CDR3 portion is preserved as DNA: 42 bases, with reading frame beginning at the first base. The germline V gene gives CDR1 as SQVTM and CDR2 as ANQGSEA. The junction shows trimming of 7 bases on V and 4 bases on J, plus 19 bases between the germline ends. CD8 naive samples were CD45RO-negative cells positively selected for CCR7, giving a CD45RA+CCR7+ population that excluded TemRA cells. The donors were healthy, HIV-negative adults who had no recently reported acute infections or vaccinations. Only Caucasian adults living in Nashville, Tennessee, USA were represented among the donors. Blood was obtained by leukapheresis, after which PBMCs were separated by Ficoll-Histopaque density gradient centrifugation and cryopreserved in liquid nitrogen vapor phase. Purity and quantity of every magnetically sorted T cell population were checked by analytical flow cytometry. Each sorted fraction had its genomic DNA isolated and then quantified by UV absorbance on a Nanodrop 2000c.

Specimen: naive CD8+ T cells from PBMCs. This sample's cell subset or site label indicates: CD45RA+CCR7+. The sequence was collected from a man younger than 30 in good health. Some clones in this sample may be carry-over from other donors' samples. The chain is made from TRBV29-1 and TRBJ1-2; tentative D gene TRBD1, with 6 bases matching. The DNA is TGCAGCGCTCTCGTTCCAGGGGCGGCCTATGGCTACACCTTC. This codes for CSALVPGAAYGYTF. Outside the CDR3, residues come from the reference TRBV29-1 and TRBJ1-2 proteins, so the full variable domain is: SAVISQKPSRDICQRGTSLTIQCQVDSQVTMMFWYRQQPGQSLTLIATANQGSEATYESGFVIDKFPISRPNLTFSTLTVSNMSPEDSSIYLCSALVPGAAYGYTFGSGTRLTVV.